The sequence of this T cell receptor (beta chain) was determined in a study of blood T cell repertoires in COVID-19. In the study overall: Sample material is recorded as cDNA or gDNA derived from T cells, B-cell-depleted T cells, or PBMCs.

The table came from immunoSEQ multiplex PCR; TCRdb's copy has only in-frame clones and leaves some out. Counted here are about 330,000 clones, more than 75% occurring once; the ten biggest clones make up 10%. This CDR3 has 13 amino acids. CDR1 GTSNPN and CDR2 SVGIG come from the germline V gene (reference sequence). The V and J ends lost 0 bases and 1 base respectively, with 6 bases between them. The sequenced sample was PBMCs or T cells enriched from blood (not recorded which). The chain employs TRBV30 and TRBJ2-5; D call uncertain. The source of this sequence is a woman aged 18-29 years who had recovered from COVID-19. As DNA, the CDR3 is TGTGCCTGGAGTGTACAGTCCCAAGAGACCCAGTACTTC. Amino acids: CAWSVQSQETQYF.